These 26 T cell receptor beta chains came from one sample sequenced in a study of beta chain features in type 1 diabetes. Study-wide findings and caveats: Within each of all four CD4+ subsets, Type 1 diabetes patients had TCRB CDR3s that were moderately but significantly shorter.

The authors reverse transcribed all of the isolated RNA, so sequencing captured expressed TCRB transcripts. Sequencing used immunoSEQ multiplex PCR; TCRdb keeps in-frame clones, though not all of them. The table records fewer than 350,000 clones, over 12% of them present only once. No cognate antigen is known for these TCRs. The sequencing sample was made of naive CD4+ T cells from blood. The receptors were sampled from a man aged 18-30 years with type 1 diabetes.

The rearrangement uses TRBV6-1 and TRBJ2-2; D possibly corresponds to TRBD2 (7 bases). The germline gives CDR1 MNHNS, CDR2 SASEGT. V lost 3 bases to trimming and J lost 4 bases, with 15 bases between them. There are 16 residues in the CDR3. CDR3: CASSDWAGAPTGELFF. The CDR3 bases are TGTGCCAGCAGTGACTGGGCGGGGGCTCCCACCGGGGAGCTGTTTTTT.

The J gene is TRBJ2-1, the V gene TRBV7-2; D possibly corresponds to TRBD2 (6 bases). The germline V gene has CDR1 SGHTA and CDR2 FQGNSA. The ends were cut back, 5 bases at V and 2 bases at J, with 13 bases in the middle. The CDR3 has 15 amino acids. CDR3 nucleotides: TGTGCCAGCAGCCCGACTAGAGACACCTACAATGAGCAGTTCTTC. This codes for CASSPTRDTYNEQFF.

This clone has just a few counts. Here the CDR3 reads CASRSQGPEQYF. The CDR3 nucleotides read TGTGCCAGCAGATCCCAGGGTCCCGAGCAGTACTTC. The V and J genes are TRBV28 and TRBJ2-7; tentatively, D is TRBD1 (5 bases). Germline assignment: CDR1 MDHEN and CDR2 SYDVKM. V lost 6 bases, J lost 6 bases, and 12 bases lay in between. This CDR3 contains 12 residues.

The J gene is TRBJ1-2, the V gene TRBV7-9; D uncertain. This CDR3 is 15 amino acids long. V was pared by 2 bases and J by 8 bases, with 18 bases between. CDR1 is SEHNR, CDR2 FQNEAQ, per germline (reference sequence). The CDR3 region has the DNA TGTGCCAGCAGCTTACAACGCGACGGAGAAAAGGGCTACACCTTC. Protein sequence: CASSLQRDGEKGYTF.

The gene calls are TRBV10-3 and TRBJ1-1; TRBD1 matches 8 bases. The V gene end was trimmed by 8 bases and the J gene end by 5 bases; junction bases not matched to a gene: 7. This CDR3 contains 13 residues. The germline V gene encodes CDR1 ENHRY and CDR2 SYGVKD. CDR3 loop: CAIAQGAQTEAFF. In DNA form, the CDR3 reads TGTGCCATCGCGCAGGGGGCGCAGACTGAAGCTTTCTTT.

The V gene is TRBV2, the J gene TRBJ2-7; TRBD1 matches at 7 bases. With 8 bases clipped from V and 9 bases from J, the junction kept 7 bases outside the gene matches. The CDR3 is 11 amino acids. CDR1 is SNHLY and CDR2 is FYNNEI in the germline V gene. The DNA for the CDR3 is TGTGCCAGCCGGGACAGTCACGTGCAGTACTTC. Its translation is CASRDSHVQYF.

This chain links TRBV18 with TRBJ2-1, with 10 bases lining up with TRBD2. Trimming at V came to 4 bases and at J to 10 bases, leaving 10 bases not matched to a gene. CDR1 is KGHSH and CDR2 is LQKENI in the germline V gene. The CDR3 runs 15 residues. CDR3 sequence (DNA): TGTGCCAGCTCACTCAGCGGGGGGGCCCGGGGAGAGCAGTTCTTC. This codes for CASSLSGGARGEQFF.

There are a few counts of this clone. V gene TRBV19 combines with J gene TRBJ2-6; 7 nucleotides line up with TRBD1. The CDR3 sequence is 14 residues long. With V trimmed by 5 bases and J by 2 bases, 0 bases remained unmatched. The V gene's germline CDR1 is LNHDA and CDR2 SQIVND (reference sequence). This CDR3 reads CASSQGAGANVLTF. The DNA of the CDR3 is TGTGCCAGTAGTCAGGGGGCTGGGGCCAACGTCCTGACTTTC.

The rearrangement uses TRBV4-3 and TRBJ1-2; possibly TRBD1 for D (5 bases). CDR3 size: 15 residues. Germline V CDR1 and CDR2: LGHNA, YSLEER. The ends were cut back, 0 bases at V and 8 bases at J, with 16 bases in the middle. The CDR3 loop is CASSQDVPQGGGYTF. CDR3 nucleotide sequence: TGCGCCAGCAGCCAAGATGTACCCCAGGGAGGCGGCTACACCTTC.

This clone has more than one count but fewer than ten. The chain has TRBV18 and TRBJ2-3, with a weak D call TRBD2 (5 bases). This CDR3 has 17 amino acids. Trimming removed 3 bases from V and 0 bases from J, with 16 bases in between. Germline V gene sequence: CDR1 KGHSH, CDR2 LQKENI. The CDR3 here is CASSPIPSRPSTDTQYF. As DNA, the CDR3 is TGTGCCAGCTCACCGATACCTAGCCGCCCTAGCACAGATACGCAGTATTTT.

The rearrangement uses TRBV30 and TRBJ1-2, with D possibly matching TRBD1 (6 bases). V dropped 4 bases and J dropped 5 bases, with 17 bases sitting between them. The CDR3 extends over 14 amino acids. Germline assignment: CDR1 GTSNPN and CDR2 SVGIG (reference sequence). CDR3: CAWMGGAQFYGYTF. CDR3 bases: TGTGCCTGGATGGGGGGGGCGCAATTTTATGGCTACACCTTC.

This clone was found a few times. CDR3 amino acids: CASSLRRGVIGEQFF. As DNA, the CDR3 is TGTGCCAGCAGCTTACGGAGGGGCGTTATCGGTGAGCAGTTCTTC. The chain employs TRBV5-6 and TRBJ2-1, with D perhaps TRBD2 (6 bases). V dropped 2 bases and J dropped 9 bases, with 18 bases sitting between them. Looked up from germline, CDR1 is SGHDT and CDR2 is YYEEEE. CDR3 length: 15 amino acids. Using reference TRBV5-6 and TRBJ2-1 for the parts outside the CDR3, the full variable domain is DAGVTQSPTHLIKTRGQQVTLRCSPKSGHDTVSWYQQALGQGPQFIFQYYEEEERQRGNFPDRFSGHQFPNYSSELNVNALLLGDSALYLCASSLRRGVIGEQFFGPGTRLTVL.

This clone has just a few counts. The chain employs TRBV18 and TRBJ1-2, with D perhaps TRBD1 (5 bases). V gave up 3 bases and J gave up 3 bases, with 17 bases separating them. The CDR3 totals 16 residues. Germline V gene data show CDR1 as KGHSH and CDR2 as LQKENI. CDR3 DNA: TGTGCCAGCTCACCCACAGGATTCCTAGGGGACTATGGCTACACCTTC. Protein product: CASSPTGFLGDYGYTF.

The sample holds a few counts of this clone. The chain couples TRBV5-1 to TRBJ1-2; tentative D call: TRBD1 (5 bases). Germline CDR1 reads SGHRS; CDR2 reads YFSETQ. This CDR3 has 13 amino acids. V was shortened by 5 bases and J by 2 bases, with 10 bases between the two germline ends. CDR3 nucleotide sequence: TGCGCCAGCAGGGAAGGGGTAAACTATGGCTACACCTTC. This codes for CASREGVNYGYTF.

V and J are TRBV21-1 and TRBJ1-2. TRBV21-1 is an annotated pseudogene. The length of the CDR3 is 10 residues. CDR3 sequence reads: CATREDGYTF. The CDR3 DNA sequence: TGTGCCACAAGGGAGGATGGCTACACCTTC.

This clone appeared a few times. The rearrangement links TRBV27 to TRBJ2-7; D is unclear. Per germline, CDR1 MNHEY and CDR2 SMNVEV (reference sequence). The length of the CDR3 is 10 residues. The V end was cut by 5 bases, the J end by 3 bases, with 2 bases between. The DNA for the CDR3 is TGTGCCAGCAGTCACTACGAGCAGTACTTC. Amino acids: CASSHYEQYF.

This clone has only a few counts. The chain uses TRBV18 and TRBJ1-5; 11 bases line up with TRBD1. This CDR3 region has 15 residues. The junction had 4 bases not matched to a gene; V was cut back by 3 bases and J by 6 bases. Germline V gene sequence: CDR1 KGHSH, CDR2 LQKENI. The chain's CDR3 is CASSPGQGGFQPQHF. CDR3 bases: TGTGCCAGCTCACCGGGACAGGGGGGATTTCAGCCCCAGCATTTT.

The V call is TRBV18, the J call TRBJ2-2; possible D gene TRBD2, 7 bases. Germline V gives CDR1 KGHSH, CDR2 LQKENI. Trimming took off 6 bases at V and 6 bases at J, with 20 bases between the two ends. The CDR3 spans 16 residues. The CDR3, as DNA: TGTGCCAGCTCCGCCTACCTATCGGGGGGCTCCGGGGAGCTGTTTTTT. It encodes CASSAYLSGGSGELFF.

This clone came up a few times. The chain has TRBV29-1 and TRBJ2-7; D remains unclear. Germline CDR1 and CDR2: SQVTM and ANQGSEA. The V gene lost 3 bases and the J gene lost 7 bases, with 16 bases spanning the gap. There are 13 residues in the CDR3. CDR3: CSVEESDPREQYF. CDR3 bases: TGCAGCGTTGAGGAGTCAGATCCTAGGGAGCAGTACTTC.

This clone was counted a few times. The CDR3 region has the DNA TGCGCCAGCAGCCAAGAAAGGCGGAGAGGTGAGCAGTTCTTC. It encodes CASSQERRRGEQFF. This chain uses TRBV4-3 with TRBJ2-1; no reliable D call. Germline V gene data show CDR1 as LGHNA and CDR2 as YSLEER. V lost 0 bases, J lost 9 bases, and 12 bases lay in between. The length of the CDR3 is 14 residues.

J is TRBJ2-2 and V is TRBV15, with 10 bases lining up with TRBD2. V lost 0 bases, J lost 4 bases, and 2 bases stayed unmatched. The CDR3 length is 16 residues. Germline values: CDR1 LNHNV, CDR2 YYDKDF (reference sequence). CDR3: CATSRETSGLTGELFF. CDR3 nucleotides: TGTGCCACCAGCAGAGAGACTAGCGGGCTCACCGGGGAGCTGTTTTTT.

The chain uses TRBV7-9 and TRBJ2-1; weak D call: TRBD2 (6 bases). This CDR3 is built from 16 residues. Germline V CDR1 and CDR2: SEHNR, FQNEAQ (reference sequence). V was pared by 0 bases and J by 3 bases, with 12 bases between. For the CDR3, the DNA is TGTGCCAGCAGCTTAGCTAGCGGTGACAACTACAATGAGCAGTTCTTC. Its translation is CASSLASGDNYNEQFF.

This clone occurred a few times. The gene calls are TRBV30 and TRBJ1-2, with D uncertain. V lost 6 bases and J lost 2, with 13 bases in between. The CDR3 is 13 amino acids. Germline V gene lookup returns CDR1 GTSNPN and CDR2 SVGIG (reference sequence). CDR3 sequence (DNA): TGTGCCTGCTATGTGGCGGGGAACTATGGCTACACCTTC. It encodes CACYVAGNYGYTF.

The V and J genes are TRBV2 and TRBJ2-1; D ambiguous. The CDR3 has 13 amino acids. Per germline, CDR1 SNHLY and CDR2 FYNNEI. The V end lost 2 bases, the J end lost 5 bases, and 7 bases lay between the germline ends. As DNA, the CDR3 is TGTGCCAGCAGTGAAAGACTCAACAATGAGCAGTTCTTC. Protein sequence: CASSERLNNEQFF.

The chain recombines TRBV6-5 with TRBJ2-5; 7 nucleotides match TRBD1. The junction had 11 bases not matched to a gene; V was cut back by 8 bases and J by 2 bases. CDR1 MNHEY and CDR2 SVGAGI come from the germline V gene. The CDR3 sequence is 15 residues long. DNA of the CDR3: TGTGCCAGCGGGGTTCCGGGACAGAATCAAGAGACCCAGTACTTC. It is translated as CASGVPGQNQETQYF.

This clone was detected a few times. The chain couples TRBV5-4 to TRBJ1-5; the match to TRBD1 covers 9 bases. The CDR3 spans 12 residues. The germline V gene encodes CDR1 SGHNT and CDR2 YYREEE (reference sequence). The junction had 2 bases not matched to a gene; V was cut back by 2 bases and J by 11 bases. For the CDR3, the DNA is TGTGCCAGCAGCTTCGACAGGGGGGCCCAGCATTTT. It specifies CASSFDRGAQHF.